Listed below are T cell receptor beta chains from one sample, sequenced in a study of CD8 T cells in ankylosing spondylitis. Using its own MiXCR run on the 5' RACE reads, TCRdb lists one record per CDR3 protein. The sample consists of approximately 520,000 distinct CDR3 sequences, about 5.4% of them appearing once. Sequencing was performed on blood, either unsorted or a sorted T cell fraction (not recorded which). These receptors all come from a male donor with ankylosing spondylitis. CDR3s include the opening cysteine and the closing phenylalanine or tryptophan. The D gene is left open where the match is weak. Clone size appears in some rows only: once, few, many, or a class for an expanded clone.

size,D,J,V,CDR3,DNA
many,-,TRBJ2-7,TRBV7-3,CASSLTPLQGPYEQYF,TGTGCCAGCAGCTTAACCCCGTTGCAGGGACCCTACGAGCAGTACTTC
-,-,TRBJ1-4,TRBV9,CASSVGHRVNEKLFF,TGTGCCAGCAGCGTAGGACACAGAGTGAATGAAAAACTGTTTTTT
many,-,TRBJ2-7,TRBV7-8,CASSSRVRPYEQYF,TGTGCCAGCAGCTCCAGGGTTCGACCCTACGAGCAGTACTTC
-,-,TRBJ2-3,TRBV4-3,CASSQGRGRSTDTQYF,TGCGCCAGCAGCCAAGGCCGCGGGCGCTCCACAGATACGCAGTATTTT
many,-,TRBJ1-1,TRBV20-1,CSARDVRGGEAFF,TGCAGTGCTAGAGATGTTCGAGGGGGTGAAGCTTTCTTT
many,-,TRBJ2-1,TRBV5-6,CASSLFKGNEQFF,TGTGCCAGCAGCTTGTTCAAAGGCAATGAGCAGTTCTTC
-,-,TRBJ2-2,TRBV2,CASRGQGANTGELFF,TGTGCCAGCCGGGGGCAGGGGGCGAACACCGGGGAGCTGTTTTTT
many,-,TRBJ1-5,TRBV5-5,CASSLWGDQPQHF,TGTGCCAGCAGCTTGTGGGGCGATCAGCCCCAGCATTTT
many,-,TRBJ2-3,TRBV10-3,CAISEGLAKITDTQYF,TGTGCCATCAGTGAGGGGCTAGCCAAGATCACAGATACGCAGTATTTT
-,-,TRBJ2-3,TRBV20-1,CSASRLDSTDTQYF,TGCAGTGCTAGCAGGCTAGACAGCACAGATACGCAGTATTTT
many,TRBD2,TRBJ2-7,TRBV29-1,CSVYGASGSYEQYF,TGCAGCGTTTATGGGGCTAGCGGGAGTTACGAGCAGTACTTC
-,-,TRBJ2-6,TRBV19,CASSSAPISGANVLTF,TGTGCCAGTAGTTCCGCCCCGATCTCTGGGGCCAACGTCCTGACTTTC
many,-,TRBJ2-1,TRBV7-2,CASSLVINEQFF,TGTGCCAGCAGCTTAGTCATCAATGAGCAGTTCTTC
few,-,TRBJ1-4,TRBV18,CASSPRDVATNEKLFF,TGTGCCAGCTCACCTCGGGACGTTGCAACTAATGAAAAACTGTTTTTT
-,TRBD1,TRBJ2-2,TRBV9,CASSAWGQGGSGELFF,TGTGCCAGCAGCGCGTGGGGACAGGGAGGATCCGGGGAGCTGTTTTTT
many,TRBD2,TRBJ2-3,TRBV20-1,CSAFSMRELTDTQYF,TGCAGTGCCTTCTCTATGCGGGAGTTAACAGATACGCAGTATTTT
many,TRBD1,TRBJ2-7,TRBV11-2,CASSTSRDAGGLSYEQYF,TGTGCCAGCAGCACGTCAAGGGACGCAGGGGGCCTCTCCTACGAGCAGTACTTC
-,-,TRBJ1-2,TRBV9,CASSQAGAGGGYTF,TGTGCCAGCAGTCAAGCAGGAGCCGGGGGGGGCTACACCTTC
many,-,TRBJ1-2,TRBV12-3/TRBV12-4,CASSLSDSQHF,TGTGCCAGCAGTTTATCGGATTCCCAACACTTC
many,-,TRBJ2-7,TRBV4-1,CASSHAVSYEQYF,TGCGCCAGCAGCCACGCTGTCTCCTACGAGCAGTACTTC
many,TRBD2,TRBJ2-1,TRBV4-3,CASSPVGTSGSLGNEQFF,TGCGCCAGCAGCCCAGTGGGGACTAGCGGGAGTCTTGGCAATGAGCAGTTCTTC
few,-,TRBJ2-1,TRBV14,CASSHKSGNEQFF,TGTGCCAGCAGCCACAAATCAGGAAATGAGCAGTTCTTC
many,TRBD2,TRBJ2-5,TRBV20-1,CSANSGRDLLETQYF,TGCAGTGCTAATAGCGGGAGGGACCTTTTGGAGACCCAGTACTTC
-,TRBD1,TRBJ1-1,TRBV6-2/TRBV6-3,CASSLLGQANTEAFF,TGTGCCAGCAGTCTCTTGGGACAGGCGAACACTGAAGCTTTCTTT
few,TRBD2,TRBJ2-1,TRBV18,CASSPRSGVYNEQFF,TGTGCCAGCTCACCCCGGAGCGGGGTCTACAATGAGCAGTTCTTC
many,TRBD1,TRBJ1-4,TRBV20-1,CSARGTGGYEKLFF,TGCAGTGCTAGAGGGACAGGGGGCTATGAAAAACTGTTTTTT
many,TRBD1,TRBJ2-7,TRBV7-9,CASSFTGAEQYF,TGTGCCAGCAGCTTTACAGGGGCCGAGCAGTACTTC
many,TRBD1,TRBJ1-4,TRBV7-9,CASSPPDRAQEKLFF,TGTGCCAGCAGCCCACCGGACAGGGCGCAGGAAAAACTGTTTTTT
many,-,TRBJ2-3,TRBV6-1,CASSARVLGDTQYF,TGTGCCAGCAGTGCCCGGGTCCTAGGGGATACGCAGTATTTT
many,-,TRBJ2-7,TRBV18,CASSPTDSYEQYF,TGTGCCAGCTCACCAACGGATTCCTACGAGCAGTACTTC
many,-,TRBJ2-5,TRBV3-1,CASSPSFGRGTVETQYF,TGTGCCAGCAGCCCCTCATTCGGAAGGGGTACGGTTGAGACCCAGTACTTC
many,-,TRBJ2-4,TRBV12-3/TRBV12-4,CASSFLGGAKNIQYF,TGTGCCAGCAGTTTTCTTGGGGGAGCCAAAAACATTCAGTACTTC
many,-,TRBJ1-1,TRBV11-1,CASRRGGGTPEWNTEAFF,TGTGCCAGCAGGCGTGGGGGTGGGACCCCCGAATGGAACACTGAAGCTTTCTTT